Sequencing of this T cell receptor beta chain was carried out in a study of radiotherapy plus CTLA-4 blockade in lung cancer. Only in-frame clones appear in the TCRdb table, and some are missing; sequencing was by immunoSEQ multiplex PCR. The data contain some 64,000 clones, approximately 80% of them singletons. This clone was counted a few times. CDR1 and CDR2 (germline): SGHTA, FQGNSA. Trimming stripped 3 bases from V and 2 bases from J, with 17 bases between. The CDR3 runs to 16 residues. This chain connects TRBV7-2 to TRBJ2-7; D not certain. The specimen comprised peripheral blood, sampled from a patient treated with radiotherapy plus ipilimumab. This TCR was recovered from a human donor with non-small cell lung cancer who had a complete response to radiotherapy plus ipilimumab. Here the CDR3 DNA reads TGTGCCAGCAGCTTGGGCAGCAGCACGCCGACCTACGAGCAGTACTTC. Residues: CASSLGSSTPTYEQYF.